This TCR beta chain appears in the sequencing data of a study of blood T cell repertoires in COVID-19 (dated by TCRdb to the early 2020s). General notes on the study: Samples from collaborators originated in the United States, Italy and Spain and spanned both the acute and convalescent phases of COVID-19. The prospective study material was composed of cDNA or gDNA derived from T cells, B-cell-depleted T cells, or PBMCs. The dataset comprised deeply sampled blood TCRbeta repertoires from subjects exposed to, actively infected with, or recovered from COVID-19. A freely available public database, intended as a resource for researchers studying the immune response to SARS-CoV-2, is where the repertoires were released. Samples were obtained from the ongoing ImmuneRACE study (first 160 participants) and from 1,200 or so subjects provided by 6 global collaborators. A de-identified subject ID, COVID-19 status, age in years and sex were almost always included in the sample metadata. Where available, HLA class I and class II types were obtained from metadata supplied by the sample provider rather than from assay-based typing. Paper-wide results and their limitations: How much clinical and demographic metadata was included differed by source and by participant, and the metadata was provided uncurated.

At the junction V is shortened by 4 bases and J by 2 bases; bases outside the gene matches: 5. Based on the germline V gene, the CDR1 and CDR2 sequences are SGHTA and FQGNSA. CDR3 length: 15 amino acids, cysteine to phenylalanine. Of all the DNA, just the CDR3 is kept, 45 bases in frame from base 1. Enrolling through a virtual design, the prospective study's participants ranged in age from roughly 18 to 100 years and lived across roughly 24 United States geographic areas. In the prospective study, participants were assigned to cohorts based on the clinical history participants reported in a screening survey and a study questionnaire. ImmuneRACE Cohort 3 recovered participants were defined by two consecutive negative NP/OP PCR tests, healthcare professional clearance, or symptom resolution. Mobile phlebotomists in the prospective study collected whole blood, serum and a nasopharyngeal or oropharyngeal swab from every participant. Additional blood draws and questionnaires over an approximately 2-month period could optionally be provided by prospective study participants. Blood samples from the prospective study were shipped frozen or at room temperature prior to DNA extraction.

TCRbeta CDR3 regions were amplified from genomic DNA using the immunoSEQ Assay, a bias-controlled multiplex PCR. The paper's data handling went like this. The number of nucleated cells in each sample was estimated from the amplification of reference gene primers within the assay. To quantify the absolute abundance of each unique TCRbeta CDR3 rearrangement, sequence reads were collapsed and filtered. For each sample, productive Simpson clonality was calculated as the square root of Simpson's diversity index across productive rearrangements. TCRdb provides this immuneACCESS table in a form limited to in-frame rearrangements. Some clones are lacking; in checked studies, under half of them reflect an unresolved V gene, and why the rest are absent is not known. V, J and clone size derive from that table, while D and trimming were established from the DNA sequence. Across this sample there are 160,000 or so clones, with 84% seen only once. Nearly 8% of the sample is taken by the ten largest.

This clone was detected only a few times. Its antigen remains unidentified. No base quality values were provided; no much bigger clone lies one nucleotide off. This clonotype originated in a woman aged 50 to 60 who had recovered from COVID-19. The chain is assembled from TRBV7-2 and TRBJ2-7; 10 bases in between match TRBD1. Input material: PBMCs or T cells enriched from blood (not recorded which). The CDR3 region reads CASSSWDRGTYEQYF. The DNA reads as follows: TGTGCCAGCAGCTCCTGGGACAGGGGCACCTACGAGCAGTACTTC. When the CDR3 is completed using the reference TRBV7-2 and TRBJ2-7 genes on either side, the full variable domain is GAGVSQSPSNKVTEKGKDVELRCDPISGHTALYWYRQSLGQGLEFLIYFQGNSAPDKSGLPSDRFSAERTGGSVSTLTIQRTQQEDSAVYLCASSSWDRGTYEQYFGPGTRLTVT.